What follows describes a single T cell receptor beta chain. Antigen specificity is unknown. Germline lookup yields CDR1 SNHLY and CDR2 FYNNEI. Trimming took off 0 bases at V and 0 bases at J, with 17 bases between the two ends. This CDR3 region has 18 residues. The record originates from a study of radiotherapy plus CTLA-4 blockade in lung cancer. TCRdb's copy holds only in-frame clones and misses some; the assay was immunoSEQ multiplex PCR. Of over 14,000 clones in the sample, approximately 72% were seen once. Whole-study results and caveats: There was expansion of tumor-derived TCR clones in blood after radiotherapy plus ipilimumab.

Those patients who had chemo-refractory metastatic non-small-cell lung cancer were given focal radiation along with CTLA-4 blockade through ipilimumab. This sequence originates from a human donor with non-small cell lung cancer whose response to radiotherapy plus ipilimumab could not be evaluated. The V and J genes are TRBV2 and TRBJ1-2, with D possibly matching TRBD1 (5 bases). Sequenced here: peripheral blood, sampled from a patient treated with radiotherapy plus ipilimumab. The CDR3 coding sequence is TGTGCCAGCAGTGAAGCAAATCCGGGAGGGGCCACTAACTATGGCTACACCTTC. This sequence encodes CASSEANPGGATNYGYTF.